These 29 T cell receptor beta chains share one sample of origin, sequenced in a study of blood T cell repertoires in COVID-19. Sequencing was performed with immunoSEQ multiplex PCR; in TCRdb, only in-frame clones are kept and a portion is missing. This table has some 70,000 clones, less than 85% appearing once. The sequenced sample consisted of peripheral blood. The receptors were sampled from a man aged 55-75 years with acute or convalescent COVID-19.

V is TRBV2 and J is TRBJ2-3; 9 bases map to TRBD1. The CDR3 is made up of 11 amino acids. J lost 6 bases, V lost 11 bases, and 3 bases had no gene match. Germline V gives CDR1 SNHLY, CDR2 FYNNEI. CDR3 nucleotide sequence: TGTGCCGGGGACAGGGCTGATACGCAGTATTTT. Protein product: CAGDRADTQYF.

The rearrangement links TRBV7-2 to TRBJ1-1; D unresolved. The CDR3 has 12 residues. V was trimmed by 8 bases and J by 5 bases, leaving 12 bases between them. Per the germline V gene, CDR1 is SGHTA and CDR2 is FQGNSA. The CDR3 spells CASHSGVTEAFF. CDR3 nucleotide sequence: TGTGCCAGCCACTCAGGTGTTACTGAAGCTTTCTTT.

The rearrangement joins TRBV14 to TRBJ2-2; 10 nucleotides agree with TRBD1. CDR1 and CDR2 (germline): SGHDN, FVKESK. V shed 6 bases, J shed 4 bases, and the junction held 11 bases outside the gene matches. This CDR3 spans 17 amino acids. In DNA, the CDR3 is TGTGCCAGCAGACAATCGGGACAGGGGAAAGGCACCGGGGAGCTGTTTTTT. Its protein is CASRQSGQGKGTGELFF.

The chain carries TRBV7-2 and TRBJ1-1; 8 positions agree with TRBD1. The CDR3 runs 15 residues. Germline V gene lookup returns CDR1 SGHTA and CDR2 FQGNSA. The V gene end was trimmed by 3 bases and the J gene end by 3 bases; junction bases not matched to a gene: 6. The DNA of the CDR3 is TGTGCCAGCAGCTTCCGAGGACAGGGAGACACTGAAGCTTTCTTT. Translating it yields CASSFRGQGDTEAFF.

The chain carries TRBV9 and TRBJ2-6, with D possibly TRBD1 on 6 matching bases. CDR1 and CDR2 (germline): SGDLS, YYNGEE. The CDR3 is 17 amino acids. V was clipped by 4 bases and J by 3 bases, with 17 bases between them. For the CDR3, the DNA is TGTGCCAGCAGCCCGGTCCCACAGGGCTATGGGGCCAACGTCCTGACTTTC. Translating it yields CASSPVPQGYGANVLTF.

The chain has TRBV5-4 and TRBJ1-6; D gene unclear. This CDR3 is built from 12 residues. The ends were cut back, 1 base at V and 9 bases at J, with 5 bases in the middle. In germline, CDR1 is SGHNT, CDR2 YYREEE (reference sequence). The CDR3 region has the DNA TGTGCCAGCAGCTTGCCGGGTTCACCCCTCCACTTT. Translating gives CASSLPGSPLHF.

This clone has only a few counts. J is TRBJ2-7 and V is TRBV10-2; D is undetermined. CDR3 length equals 13 residues. Germline CDR1 WSHSY, CDR2 SAAADI. V shed 7 bases and J shed 0 bases, with 10 bases lying between them. The CDR3 nucleotides are TGCGCCAGCACCTACGACTCCTCCTACGAGCAGTACTTC. Protein sequence: CASTYDSSYEQYF.

The chain combines TRBV3-1 (or the pseudogene TRBV3-2) with TRBJ2-6; 10 bases fit TRBD1. Germline V gene lookup returns CDR1 LGHDT and CDR2 YNNKEL (reference sequence). J lost 4 bases, V lost 5 bases, and 17 bases had no gene match. The CDR3 sequence is 20 residues long. The CDR3 is CASSSLTTGGVYSGANVLTF. The CDR3 DNA follows: TGTGCCAGCAGCTCCCTCACGACAGGGGGCGTCTACTCGGGGGCCAACGTCCTGACTTTC.

This clone turned up a few times. The same CDR3 also results from other DNA sequences found in this sample. The chain recombines TRBV19 with TRBJ2-1, with D perhaps TRBD2 (6 bases). This CDR3 region has 16 residues. Trimming shortened V by 7 bases and J by 0 bases, and 16 bases separated the two germline ends. Per the germline V gene, CDR1 is LNHDA and CDR2 is SQIVND (reference sequence). The CDR3 sequence is CASMGEAASSYNEQFF. CDR3 nucleotides: TGTGCCAGTATGGGGGAGGCGGCCAGCTCCTACAATGAGCAGTTCTTC. Full variable domain (remainder filled in from reference TRBV19 and TRBJ2-1): DGGITQSPKYLFRKEGQNVTLSCEQNLNHDAMYWYRQDPGQGLRLIYYSQIVNDFQKGDIAEGYSVSREKKESFPLTVTSAQKNPTAFYLCASMGEAASSYNEQFFGPGTRLTVL.

The chain couples TRBV5-1 to TRBJ1-2; D remains ambiguous. CDR1 and CDR2 from the germline V gene are SGHRS and YFSETQ. This CDR3 is built from 12 residues. Trimming removed 2 bases from V and 2 bases from J, with 4 bases in between. CDR3 residues: CASSFENYGYTF. Here the CDR3 DNA reads TGCGCCAGCAGCTTCGAGAACTATGGCTACACCTTC.

V usage is TRBV29-1 and J usage is TRBJ2-2; the match to TRBD1 covers 8 bases. V trimming: 6 bases; J trimming: 6 bases; junction bases outside the gene matches: 3. Germline V gene data show CDR1 as SQVTM and CDR2 as ANQGSEA. The CDR3 covers 12 residues. In DNA, the CDR3 is TGCAGCGTGACACAGGGGGCCGGGGAGCTGTTTTTT. Protein sequence: CSVTQGAGELFF.

The V call is TRBV5-4, the J call TRBJ2-2; D gene unclear. The CDR3 covers 15 residues. Trimming pared 0 bases from V and 4 bases from J, leaving 10 bases between. In germline, CDR1 is SGHNT, CDR2 YYREEE (reference sequence). CDR3 in DNA: TGTGCCAGCAGCTTGGAAGATACGGTCACCGGGGAGCTGTTTTTT. It translates to CASSLEDTVTGELFF.

The chain uses TRBV7-2 and TRBJ1-5; 10 bases are shared with TRBD1. CDR3 length equals 15 residues. Trimming removed 5 bases from V and 6 bases from J; junction bases left unmatched: 7. The V gene's germline CDR1 is SGHTA and CDR2 FQGNSA. DNA for the CDR3: TGTGCCAGCAGCCTTGGACAGGGGGGGAGTCAGCCCCAGCATTTT. Its translation: CASSLGQGGSQPQHF.

This rearrangement joins TRBV6-5 to TRBJ1-5; the D is unclear. This CDR3 is built from 12 residues. The V and J ends lost 6 bases and 5 bases respectively, with 8 bases between them. Germline values: CDR1 MNHEY, CDR2 SVGAGI. CDR3 residues: CASRAGDQPQHF. CDR3 bases: TGTGCCAGCAGGGCCGGGGATCAGCCCCAGCATTTT.

The chain carries TRBV20-1 and TRBJ2-1; D not resolved. Germline CDR1 and CDR2: DFQATT and SNEGSKA (reference sequence). V lost 3 bases, J lost 7 bases, and 7 bases lay in between. This CDR3 spans 11 amino acids. As DNA, the CDR3 is TGCAGTGCTAGTCTTGTTAATGAGCAGTTCTTC. Protein: CSASLVNEQFF.

The chain joins TRBV5-6 to TRBJ1-5, with 7 bases fitting TRBD1. The junction had 5 bases not matched to a gene; V was cut back by 2 bases and J by 6 bases. The CDR3 is 14 amino acids. CDR1 is SGHDT, CDR2 YYEEEE, per germline. Here the CDR3 DNA reads TGTGCCAGCAGCTTATTCCAGGGGGTTCAGCCCCAGCATTTT. Translated, it gives CASSLFQGVQPQHF.

V usage is TRBV6-1 and J usage is TRBJ2-5; D is perhaps TRBD2 (7 bases). The germline CDR1 and CDR2 sequences are MNHNS and SASEGT. The CDR3 is 14 residues long. V lost 6 bases and J lost 5, with 16 bases in between. As DNA, the CDR3 is TGTGCCAGCAGAGGGGGGGGTTTTAGGGAGACCCAGTACTTC. Protein product: CASRGGGFRETQYF.

The V call is TRBV6-2 or TRBV6-3, the J call TRBJ2-6, with no clear D. The CDR3 extends over 14 amino acids. With 5 bases removed from V and 0 bases from J, the gap between germline ends came to 5 bases. CDR1 is MNHEY and CDR2 is SVGEGT in the germline V gene. The CDR3 sequence is CASSTTSGANVLTF. In DNA, the CDR3 is TGTGCCAGCAGTACAACCTCTGGGGCCAACGTCCTGACTTTC.

The V and J genes are TRBV30 and TRBJ1-1; 9 bases align to TRBD1. Germline V gene sequence: CDR1 GTSNPN, CDR2 SVGIG (reference sequence). CDR3 length: 11 amino acids. The ends lost 7 bases at V and 7 bases at J; junction bases unmatched: 4. CDR3 loop: CALTGGFEAFF. CDR3 in DNA: TGTGCCTTGACAGGGGGTTTTGAAGCTTTCTTT.

The chain links TRBV7-2 to TRBJ2-3; no clear D. This CDR3 contains 12 residues. In germline, CDR1 is SGHTA, CDR2 FQGNSA. V lost 6 bases and J lost 2, with 6 bases in between. In DNA form, the CDR3 reads TGTGCCAGCAGGTCCGTCACAGATACGCAGTATTTT. Its translation: CASRSVTDTQYF.

Here the CDR3 DNA reads TGTGCCAGCAGTTACGGGGGGCATAGTGGCTACACCTTC. Amino acid sequence: CASSYGGHSGYTF. The chain joins TRBV12-3 or TRBV12-4 to TRBJ1-2, with a possible D match to TRBD1 (6 bases). The CDR3 is 13 residues long. The V gene lost 4 bases and the J gene lost 7 bases, with 13 bases spanning the gap.

The table lists this clone with a count of one. The chain combines TRBV19 with TRBJ2-3, with D uncertain. Germline V gives CDR1 LNHDA, CDR2 SQIVND (reference sequence). The CDR3 is made up of 12 amino acids. With 4 bases removed from V and 2 bases from J, the gap between germline ends came to 4 bases. The CDR3 sequence: CASSTYTDTQYF. CDR3 bases: TGTGCCAGTAGTACCTACACAGATACGCAGTATTTT.

The chain couples TRBV5-4 to TRBJ1-2; D gene unclear. The CDR3 has 13 residues. The V gene lost 0 bases and the J gene lost 8 bases, with 11 bases spanning the gap. Germline CDR1 is SGHNT and CDR2 is YYREEE (reference sequence). This CDR3 is CASSLEPAGGYTF. The CDR3 DNA sequence: TGTGCCAGCAGCTTGGAACCAGCGGGGGGCTACACCTTC.

This rearrangement joins TRBV29-1 to TRBJ1-1; D may be TRBD1 (5 bases). Germline V CDR1 and CDR2: SQVTM, ANQGSEA. The CDR3 loop spans 14 amino acids. Trimming stripped 4 bases from V and 7 bases from J, with 19 bases between. CDR3 residues: CSVGEGRAAFEAFF. The CDR3 DNA follows: TGCAGCGTTGGGGAGGGCAGGGCCGCTTTTGAAGCTTTCTTT.

The rearrangement links TRBV7-2 to TRBJ1-4, with D maybe TRBD1 (5 bases). The V and J ends lost 5 bases and 0 bases respectively, with 13 bases between them. This CDR3 contains 16 residues. Per the germline V gene, CDR1 is SGHTA and CDR2 is FQGNSA. CDR3 in DNA: TGTGCCAGCAGCCCTGGGGCGGGAGCAACTAATGAAAAACTGTTTTTT. It is translated as CASSPGAGATNEKLFF. The full variable domain, with the rest looked up from reference TRBV7-2 and TRBJ1-4, is GAGVSQSPSNKVTEKGKDVELRCDPISGHTALYWYRQSLGQGLEFLIYFQGNSAPDKSGLPSDRFSAERTGGSVSTLTIQRTQQEDSAVYLCASSPGAGATNEKLFFGSGTQLSVL.

This clone was observed a single time. V and J are TRBV19 and TRBJ2-4; 8 bases line up with TRBD1. CDR1 is LNHDA, CDR2 SQIVND, per germline (reference sequence). V gave up 5 bases and J gave up 5 bases; unmatched junction bases: 2. The CDR3 is 13 residues long. In DNA, the CDR3 is TGTGCCAGTAGTGTGGGACAGGAAAACATTCAGTACTTC. Encoded protein: CASSVGQENIQYF.

The genes are TRBV30 and TRBJ1-2; TRBD1 matches at 9 bases. The germline gives CDR1 GTSNPN, CDR2 SVGIG (reference sequence). V shed 8 bases and J 6 bases; nucleotides not matched to a gene: 7. This CDR3 has 12 residues. The CDR3, as DNA: TGTGCCGGAAGGACAGGGGTTGATGGCTACACCTTC. This translates into CAGRTGVDGYTF.

The chain employs TRBV11-2 and TRBJ1-1; D is possibly TRBD1 (5 bases). Germline CDR1 is SGHAT and CDR2 is FQNNGV. This CDR3 region has 13 residues. Deletions cut 4 bases from V and 8 bases from J, with 14 bases between. The CDR3 region is CASSSLTQEEAFF. CDR3 DNA: TGTGCCAGCAGCTCCCTCACACAGGAGGAAGCTTTCTTT.

The chain links TRBV10-2 to TRBJ1-1; weak D call: TRBD1 (6 bases). The CDR3 spans 18 residues. Germline lookup yields CDR1 WSHSY and CDR2 SAAADI. The V end was cut by 3 bases, the J end by 1 base, with 21 bases between. CDR3: CASSEIPYGQNSNTEAFF. CDR3 in DNA: TGCGCCAGCAGTGAAATCCCCTATGGACAGAATTCGAACACTGAAGCTTTCTTT.